The TCR beta chain under discussion was sequenced for a study of cytomegalovirus exposure and HLA in healthy donors. For the study at large: Genetic ancestry analysis placed approximately 78% of the roughly 400 donors that were genotyped in the Caucasian-associated cluster. Study-wide results and caveats: An analysis was carried out at a later point. It showed that HLA-associated TCR beta chains were more clonally expanded than equally common non-associated chains. Versus the 666-donor mean, an Asian-associated ancestry cluster reportedly showed fewer N-insertions in a later analysis. Reported findings show TCR beta sequences accurately forecast HLA-A and HLA-B alleles in most subjects.

Notes on this clone: Its matching antigen is unknown.

Primers for the PCR totalled 60 Vbeta and 13 Jbeta. Measured with immunoSEQ multiplex PCR; TCRdb has only the in-frame clones, and not every one. The table lists around 100,000 clones, 70% of them singletons. Trimming cost V 7 bases and J 4 bases, with 15 bases left between them. The CDR3 sequence is 14 residues long. CDR1 is WSHSY and CDR2 is SAAADI in the germline V gene. The clonotype originates from a middle-aged man in good health and CMV-seropositive. The chain uses TRBV10-2 and TRBJ2-3; D is unresolved. The source material was PBMCs. CDR3 amino acids: CASTDLGTPDTQYF. The CDR3 nucleotides read TGCGCCAGCACCGATCTAGGCACCCCAGATACGCAGTATTTT.